This T cell receptor beta chain came from a study of identical twins. Study-wide findings and caveats: Those out-of-frame alpha sequences shared by twins showed an excess of low generation probability.

Regarding this clonotype: Its cognate antigen is unknown.

The CDR3 loop spans 20 amino acids. V lost 0 bases to trimming and J lost 2 bases; unmatched junction nucleotides: 14. Germline V gene lookup returns CDR1 LGHNA and CDR2 YNFKEQ. Healthy Caucasians alone served as donors. From the 5' RACE reads, TCRdb called clonotypes with MiXCR, one entry per CDR3 protein. The sample records about 240,000 distinct CDR3 sequences, 10% to 13% being singletons. Sequencing was performed on memory T cells sorted from blood. The chain couples TRBV4-2 to TRBJ2-1; 9 bases are a match to TRBD2. This TCR was sampled from a middle-aged man in good health. CDR3 region: CASSQERWTSARGAYNEQFF. The CDR3, as DNA: TGTGCCAGCAGCCAAGAAAGGTGGACTAGCGCAAGGGGAGCCTACAATGAGCAGTTCTTC.